This T cell receptor beta chain stems from a study of cytomegalovirus exposure and HLA in healthy donors. Turning to the study itself: Out of about 410 genotyped donors, about 80% belonged to the Caucasian-associated ancestry cluster. Study-level results: Some TCR beta chains (roughly 160 of them) were listed as cytomegalovirus-associated. Apart from CMV serostatus, no immune exposure information was available.

Note on this clone: The antigen remains undetermined.

Nominally healthy donors provided the samples, though records likely missed some immune exposures. The length of the CDR3 is 14 residues. The V gene's germline CDR1 is PRHDT and CDR2 FYEKMQ (reference sequence). With 4 bases clipped from V and 2 bases from J, the junction kept 3 bases outside the gene matches. A multiplex PCR was run with 60 Vbeta primers and 13 Jbeta primers. The method was immunoSEQ multiplex PCR; TCRdb's version includes in-frame clones alone and lacks a portion of them. The table lists about 82,000 clones, roughly 80% of them singletons. Sequenced input: PBMCs. This chain joins TRBV13 and TRBJ2-7, with 9 bases identical to TRBD1. The receptor was derived from a human donor in good health. CDR3 sequence reads: CASSSRDRAYEQYF. The CDR3 DNA reads TGTGCCAGCAGCTCCCGGGACAGGGCCTACGAGCAGTACTTC. The complete variable domain, with remaining parts taken from reference TRBV13 and TRBJ2-7, reads AAGVIQSPRHLIKEKRETATLKCYPIPRHDTVYWYQQGPGQDPQFLISFYEKMQSDKGSIPDRFSAQQFSDYHSELNMSSLELGDSALYFCASSSRDRAYEQYFGPGTRLTVT.